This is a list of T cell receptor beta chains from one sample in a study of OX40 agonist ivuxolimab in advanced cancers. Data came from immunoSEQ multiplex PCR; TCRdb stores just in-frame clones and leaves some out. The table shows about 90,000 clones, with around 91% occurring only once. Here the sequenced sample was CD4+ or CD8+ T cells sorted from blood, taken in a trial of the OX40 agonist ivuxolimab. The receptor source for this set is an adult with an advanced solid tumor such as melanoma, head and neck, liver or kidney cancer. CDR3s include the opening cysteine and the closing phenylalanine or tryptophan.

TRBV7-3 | CASSQGQGGTGELFF
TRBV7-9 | CASSLDTGQPRAQPQHF
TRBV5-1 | CASSPPGLDRGRETQYF
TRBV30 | CAWGRGGNTIYF
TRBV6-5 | CASRYGTDYEQYF
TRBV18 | CASSPSAKPYEQYF
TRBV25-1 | CASKGRGVGGTNTGELFF
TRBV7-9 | CASSLSAMGNYGYTF
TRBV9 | CASSVGGLAGPDTQYF
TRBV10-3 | CAISESMGQYEQYF
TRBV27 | CASSLVGANSPLHF
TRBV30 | CAWSPGGEQYF
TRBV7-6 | CASSLRGQTSGRAYPNEQYF
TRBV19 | CASSTGTGRGNQPQHF
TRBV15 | CATSRDGLDEQFF
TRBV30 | CAWSKDLNTEAFF
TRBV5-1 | CASSWAGTGSDEQYF
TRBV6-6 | CASSSGGAGQPQHF
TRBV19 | CASSTKTGGNQPQHF
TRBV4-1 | CASSQSGPTQETQYF
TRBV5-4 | CASSSLGGALNTEAFF
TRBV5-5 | CASSLTGTGDEQYF
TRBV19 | CASRDWSTEAFF
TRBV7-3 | CASSLGTSGGETQYF
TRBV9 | CASSVATGLAVGDYEQYF
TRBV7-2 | CATSISNQPQHF
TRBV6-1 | CASSEGPTNEQYF
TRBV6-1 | CASSAMGTGAETQYF
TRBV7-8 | CASSLEGLGTQYGYTF